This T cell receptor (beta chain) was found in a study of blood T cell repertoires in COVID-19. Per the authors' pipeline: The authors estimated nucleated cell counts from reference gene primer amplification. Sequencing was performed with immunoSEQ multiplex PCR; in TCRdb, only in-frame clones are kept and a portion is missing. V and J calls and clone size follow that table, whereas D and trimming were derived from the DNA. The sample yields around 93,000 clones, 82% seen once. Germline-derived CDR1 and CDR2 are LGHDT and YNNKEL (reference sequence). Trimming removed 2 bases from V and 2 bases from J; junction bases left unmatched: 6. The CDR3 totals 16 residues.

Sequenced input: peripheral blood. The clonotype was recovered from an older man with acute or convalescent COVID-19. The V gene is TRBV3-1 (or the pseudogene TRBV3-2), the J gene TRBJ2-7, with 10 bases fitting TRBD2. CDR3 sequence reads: CASSQFSSGGTYEQYF. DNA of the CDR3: TGTGCCAGCAGCCAATTCTCTAGCGGGGGAACCTACGAGCAGTACTTC.